The clone carrying this T cell receptor beta chain was seen once. These data originate in a study of shared clonotypes between healthy human individuals. CD45RO-negative, CCR7-positively selected cells formed the naive CD8 fraction, excluding terminally differentiated effector memory CD45RA+ cells. V shed 0 bases and J shed 10 bases, with 16 bases lying between them. This CDR3 is built from 15 residues. Looked up from germline, CDR1 is LNHDA and CDR2 is SQIVND (reference sequence). TCRdb's copy holds only in-frame clones and misses some; the assay was immunoSEQ multiplex PCR. Here the sample spans around 2.1 million clones, more than 85% being singletons.

The receptor was derived from a man aged 18 to 35 in good health. Some clones in this sample may be carry-over from other donors' samples. This sequence joins TRBV19 and TRBJ2-1; a weak D match, TRBD1 (5 bases). Specimen: naive CD8+ T cells from PBMCs. CDR3 in DNA: TGTGCCAGTAGTATAGATAGGGGCCAGCTTAGGGAGCAGTTCTTC. Its protein is CASSIDRGQLREQFF.